What follows are 16 T cell receptor beta chains derived from one specimen sequenced in a study of radiation and T cells in renal cell carcinoma. Data came from immunoSEQ multiplex PCR; TCRdb stores just in-frame clones and leaves some out. The table records about 77,000 clones, roughly 85% of them present only once. Time point meaning: blood 4 weeks post-SBRT, at nephrectomy. Regarding treatment: 15 Gy SBRT to primary tumor, nephrectomy 4 weeks later. The sample in question was blood, obtained from a patient whose treatment included radiotherapy and nephrectomy. These receptors came from a woman aged 55 to 70 with renal cell carcinoma.

J is TRBJ2-6 and V is TRBV5-6, with TRBD1 identical over 8 bases. Germline V gives CDR1 SGHDT, CDR2 YYEEEE. This CDR3 has 17 residues. Trimming removed 3 bases from V and 0 bases from J; junction bases left unmatched: 5. This chain's CDR3 is CASSYGTGLSGANVLTF. The DNA of the CDR3 is TGTGCCAGCAGCTACGGGACAGGCCTCTCTGGGGCCAACGTCCTGACTTTC.

V is TRBV5-1 and J is TRBJ1-1; TRBD1 is a possible D gene (6 bases). V gave up 0 bases and J gave up 5 bases, with 11 bases separating them. Germline-derived CDR1 and CDR2 are SGHRS and YFSETQ. The CDR3 spans 14 residues. The CDR3 here is CASSLGGQGTEAFF. As DNA, the CDR3 is TGCGCCAGCAGCTTGGGCGGGCAGGGGACTGAAGCTTTCTTT.

The rearrangement uses TRBV6-5 and TRBJ1-1; 8 bases map to TRBD1. This CDR3 contains 15 residues. With V trimmed by 2 bases and J by 1 base, 3 bases remained unmatched. Germline CDR1 and CDR2: MNHEY and SVGAGI. The CDR3 DNA reads as TGTGCCAGCAGTTACACGGGGACAGGGAACACTGAAGCTTTCTTT. It translates to CASSYTGTGNTEAFF.

This clone was seen a handful of times. The rearrangement uses TRBV6-1 and TRBJ1-5; 8 bases fit TRBD1. CDR1 is MNHNS, CDR2 SASEGT, per germline. Trimming took 3 bases from V and 0 from J; bases not matched to a gene: 4. The CDR3 is 16 residues long. CDR3 nucleotide sequence: TGTGCCAGCAGTGAGGACAGGGACTTTAGCAATCAGCCCCAGCATTTT. Translating it yields CASSEDRDFSNQPQHF.

This chain joins TRBV28 and TRBJ2-1; no clear D gene. The CDR3 length is 13 residues. The germline gives CDR1 MDHEN, CDR2 SYDVKM. With 7 bases removed from V and 0 bases from J, the gap between germline ends came to 7 bases. CDR3 protein: CASTSASYNEQFF. For the CDR3, the DNA is TGTGCCAGCACCAGTGCCTCCTACAATGAGCAGTTCTTC.

The chain couples TRBV28 to TRBJ1-2; D remains ambiguous. The ends were cut back, 5 bases at V and 8 bases at J, with 12 bases in the middle. Germline-derived CDR1 and CDR2 are MDHEN and SYDVKM. CDR3 length: 12 residues. The CDR3 protein is CASSPYERGYTF. The CDR3 nucleotides are TGTGCCAGCAGTCCTTACGAGAGGGGCTACACCTTC.

This sequence joins TRBV6-5 and TRBJ2-5; TRBD1 aligns across 7 bases. The germline CDR1 and CDR2 sequences are MNHEY and SVGAGI. V gave up 6 bases and J gave up 5 bases; unmatched junction bases: 9. CDR3 length: 14 amino acids. CDR3 region: CASSLGQDVETQYF. In DNA form, the CDR3 reads TGTGCCAGCAGCCTAGGACAGGACGTCGAGACCCAGTACTTC.

This clone is a singleton in its sample. The rearrangement joins TRBV6-1 to TRBJ2-3; weak D call: TRBD2 (5 bases). Per the germline V gene, CDR1 is MNHNS and CDR2 is SASEGT. The CDR3 contains 14 residues. V was trimmed by 5 bases and J by 2 bases, leaving 11 bases between them. The CDR3, as DNA: TGTGCCAGCAGTTCCTTCGGGGTCACAGATACGCAGTATTTT. Its protein product is CASSSFGVTDTQYF.

This sequence joins TRBV11-2 and TRBJ2-5; tentative D call: TRBD2 (6 bases). The germline gives CDR1 SGHAT, CDR2 FQNNGV. The V end was cut by 5 bases, the J end by 2 bases, with 15 bases between. This CDR3 is 15 amino acids long. This CDR3 is CASSPHPGGQETQYF. Here the CDR3 DNA reads TGTGCCAGCAGCCCCCATCCTGGGGGGCAAGAGACCCAGTACTTC.

The chain is built from TRBV29-1 and TRBJ2-4, with D possibly being TRBD2 (5 bases). V was cut by 2 bases and J by 7 bases, with 15 bases left in between. Per the germline V gene, CDR1 is SQVTM and CDR2 is ANQGSEA. This CDR3 comprises 14 residues. The CDR3 loop is CSVEPILSGNIQYF. The CDR3 DNA sequence: TGCAGCGTTGAACCCATCCTCTCGGGGAACATTCAGTACTTC.

CDR3 in amino acids: CASSATEGRVAFF. CDR3 DNA sequence: TGTGCCAGCAGCGCAACGGAGGGAAGGGTAGCTTTCTTT. The chain recombines TRBV9 with TRBJ1-1; D gene uncertain. The CDR3 consists of 13 residues. Trimming left V 3 bases short and J 10 bases short, with 16 bases between. From germline, CDR1 is SGDLS and CDR2 YYNGEE.

The chain couples TRBV19 to TRBJ2-7; the D is unclear. The CDR3 sequence is 16 residues long. Germline lookup yields CDR1 LNHDA and CDR2 SQIVND (reference sequence). Trimming cost V 5 bases and J 1 base, with 18 bases left between them. The CDR3 DNA reads TGTGCCAGTAGTGCTCGGCCGCAACCCGGGTCCTACGAGCAGTACTTC. It encodes CASSARPQPGSYEQYF.

V gene TRBV6-5 combines with J gene TRBJ2-7; 9 nucleotides line up with TRBD2. This CDR3 is built from 15 residues. Germline CDR1 is MNHEY and CDR2 is SVGAGI. J was trimmed by 3 bases and V by 5 bases; bases with no gene match: 8. The CDR3 protein is CASSTPSGNLYEQYF. The CDR3 nucleotides read TGTGCCAGCAGTACCCCTAGCGGGAATCTCTACGAGCAGTACTTC.

The chain employs TRBV7-8 and TRBJ2-7; possible D gene TRBD1, 6 bases. The CDR3 covers 17 residues. V lost 1 base to trimming and J lost 3 bases, with 19 bases between them. Germline loops: CDR1 SGHVS, CDR2 FQNEAQ. CDR3 amino acids: CASSLVFPGTPFYEQYF. The CDR3 DNA reads TGTGCCAGCAGCTTAGTTTTTCCGGGGACACCGTTCTACGAGCAGTACTTC.

This clone showed up just a few times. This chain links TRBV4-3 with TRBJ1-1; D not certain. There are 15 residues in the CDR3. The V and J ends lost 0 bases and 4 bases respectively, with 12 bases between them. Germline V gene sequence: CDR1 LGHNA, CDR2 YSLEER. The CDR3 spells CASSQDTIGSTEAFF. Written as DNA, the CDR3 is TGCGCCAGCAGCCAAGATACGATAGGGAGCACTGAAGCTTTCTTT.

V usage is TRBV6-4 and J usage is TRBJ1-3; possible D gene TRBD1, 6 bases. CDR3 length equals 15 residues. The germline V and J ends were trimmed by 2 bases and 3 bases, with 11 bases remaining between them. Germline V gene lookup returns CDR1 MRHNA and CDR2 SNTAGT. CDR3 sequence: CASSDGTFFGNTIYF. Here the CDR3 DNA reads TGTGCCAGCAGTGACGGGACATTTTTTGGAAACACCATATATTTT.